The 26 T cell receptor beta chains in this list originate from one sample, sequenced in a study of response to subunit inactivated influenza vaccine. One entry per CDR3 protein results from TCRdb running MiXCR on the RT-PCR reads. This sample has roughly 780,000 distinct CDR3 sequences, with around 20% found just once. The input for sequencing was PBMCs from blood, taken roughly 5 days after vaccination. The receptors stem from a man between 50 and 59 years old who received an inactivated influenza vaccine.

Only one count was recorded for this clonotype. V is TRBV4-3 and J is TRBJ1-4; tentatively, D is TRBD1 (6 bases). The CDR3 is 16 residues long. Trimming took off 4 bases at V and 8 bases at J, with 20 bases between the two ends. Germline CDR1 and CDR2: LGHNA and YSLEER. The CDR3 reads CASSRELGAGREKLFF. The CDR3 region has the DNA TGCGCCAGCAGCCGGGAGTTGGGGGCAGGAAGGGAAAAACTGTTTTTT.

Points on this clonotype: A much more abundant neighbour one base away suggests this may be a read error. The chain carries TRBV7-9 and TRBJ2-1, with TRBD1 matching over 7 bases. From germline, CDR1 is SEHNR and CDR2 FQNEAQ (reference sequence). V was clipped by 3 bases and J by 5 bases; unmatched bases: 4. The CDR3 covers 14 residues. CDR3 coding DNA: TGTGCCAGCAGCTTCGAGACAGGGAACAATGAGCAGTTCTTC. This translates into CASSFETGNNEQFF.

V is TRBV28 and J is TRBJ2-7, with 7 bases aligning to TRBD2. Trimming cost V 5 bases and J 2 bases; bases outside gene matches: 9. The CDR3 runs to 15 residues. Germline CDR1 is MDHEN and CDR2 is SYDVKM. CDR3 amino acids: CASSEYIGTTYEQYF. The CDR3 coding sequence is TGTGCCAGCAGTGAATATATCGGGACTACCTACGAGCAGTACTTC.

The J gene is TRBJ2-1, the V gene TRBV29-1, with 7 bases identical to TRBD2. The CDR3 sequence is 14 residues long. Unmatched junction bases numbered 4, after V lost 5 bases and J lost 0 bases. CDR1 and CDR2 (germline): SQVTM, ANQGSEA. The CDR3 reads CSVLAGPSYNEQFF. CDR3 coding DNA: TGCAGCGTTTTAGCGGGCCCCTCCTACAATGAGCAGTTCTTC.

A note on this clonotype: A read error may explain this, as a much larger clone is one base away. The chain employs TRBV28 and TRBJ2-5; 7 positions agree with TRBD1. The CDR3 runs 14 residues. Germline values: CDR1 MDHEN, CDR2 SYDVKM. Losses at the gene ends were 6 bases for V and 3 bases for J; bases not matched to a gene: 7. The CDR3 protein is CASRGPGTEETQYF. Here the CDR3 DNA reads TGTGCCAGCAGGGGACCCGGGACAGAAGAGACCCAGTACTTC.

The sample holds many counts of this clonotype. The chain has TRBV20-1 and TRBJ2-1; 7 bases match TRBD2. The CDR3 loop spans 14 amino acids. Germline CDR1 and CDR2: DFQATT and SNEGSKA (reference sequence). Unmatched junction bases numbered 0, after V lost 0 bases and J lost 1 base. CDR3 sequence (DNA): TGCAGTGCTAGAGAAGCGGGATCCTACAATGAGCAGTTCTTC. Protein: CSAREAGSYNEQFF.

This clonotype was seen only a few times. The chain combines TRBV20-1 with TRBJ2-1; TRBD2 matches 11 bases. V was pared by 2 bases and J by 4 bases, with 10 bases of the junction left unmatched. The CDR3 runs to 17 residues. Germline V lookup: CDR1 DFQATT, CDR2 SNEGSKA (reference sequence). Here the CDR3 DNA reads TGCAGTGCTAGAAGGCTAGCGGGGGGAATGGGATACAATGAGCAGTTCTTC. Translating gives CSARRLAGGMGYNEQFF.

The V and J genes are TRBV7-9 and TRBJ1-5, with 9 bases matching TRBD1. The V segment lost 1 base and the J segment 3 bases; nucleotides outside the gene matches: 4. Germline V gene data show CDR1 as SEHNR and CDR2 as FQNEAQ (reference sequence). The CDR3 is 16 amino acids. The CDR3 region is CASSLGDRDFNQPQHF. CDR3 sequence (DNA): TGTGCCAGCAGCTTAGGGGACAGGGACTTCAATCAGCCCCAGCATTTT.

This chain uses TRBV5-1 with TRBJ2-1; possibly TRBD1 or TRBD2 for D (6 bases each). The CDR3 is made up of 15 amino acids. Trimming stripped 5 bases from V and 0 bases from J, with 12 bases between. Germline V gene sequence: CDR1 SGHRS, CDR2 YFSETQ. In DNA form, the CDR3 reads TGCGCCAGCAGGGAGGGGGGAAGCTCCTACAATGAGCAGTTCTTC. Translated: CASREGGSSYNEQFF. Using reference TRBV5-1 and TRBJ2-1 for the parts outside the CDR3, the full variable domain is KAGVTQTPRYLIKTRGQQVTLSCSPISGHRSVSWYQQTPGQGLQFLFEYFSETQRNKGNFPGRFSGRQFSNSRSEMNVSTLELGDSALYLCASREGGSSYNEQFFGPGTRLTVL.

This clonotype was counted only a few times. V gene TRBV7-2 combines with J gene TRBJ2-2, with 10 bases matching TRBD2. CDR3 size: 15 residues. V shed 6 bases, J shed 0 bases, and the junction held 1 base outside the gene matches. CDR1 and CDR2 (germline): SGHTA, FQGNSA. The chain's CDR3 is CASRTSGANTGELFF. The CDR3 DNA sequence: TGTGCCAGCAGAACTAGCGGGGCGAACACCGGGGAGCTGTTTTTT.

The chain's CDR3 is CASSSTVNEQYF. CDR3 coding DNA: TGTGCCAGCAGTTCGACAGTTAACGAGCAGTACTTC. J is TRBJ2-7 and V is TRBV28; D possibly corresponds to TRBD1 (5 bases). This CDR3 is 12 amino acids long. V gave up 4 bases and J gave up 5 bases, with 9 bases separating them. Germline loops: CDR1 MDHEN, CDR2 SYDVKM.

The chain is built from TRBV12-3 or TRBV12-4 and TRBJ1-1, with 8 bases lining up with TRBD1. CDR3 length: 14 residues. Trimming took 3 bases from V and 5 from J; bases not matched to a gene: 5. CDR3 coding DNA: TGTGCCAGCAGTTTTCAGGGGGCGCAGACTGAAGCTTTCTTT. This encodes CASSFQGAQTEAFF.

This clonotype has at least ten counts. This rearrangement joins TRBV12-3 or TRBV12-4 to TRBJ1-2, with 12 bases matching TRBD1. V lost 4 bases to trimming and J lost 5 bases; unmatched junction nucleotides: 11. This CDR3 is built from 17 residues. This CDR3 reads CASSSPGQGASKYGYTF. Here the CDR3 DNA reads TGTGCCAGCAGTTCGCCGGGACAGGGGGCGAGTAAATATGGCTACACCTTC.

This chain joins TRBV20-1 and TRBJ2-1; TRBD2 aligns across 11 bases. The CDR3 runs 18 residues. Trimming cost V 3 bases and J 8 bases; bases outside gene matches: 18. Per the germline V gene, CDR1 is DFQATT and CDR2 is SNEGSKA (reference sequence). CDR3 amino acids: CSASPGLAVEWFGYEQFF. CDR3 nucleotides: TGCAGTGCTAGCCCGGGACTAGCGGTCGAGTGGTTCGGGTATGAGCAGTTCTTC.

This clonotype was detected many times. The J gene is TRBJ2-7, the V gene TRBV5-1; D possibly uses TRBD1 or TRBD2 (6 bases each). Germline CDR1 is SGHRS and CDR2 is YFSETQ. The CDR3 covers 15 residues. Trimming took off 0 bases at V and 2 bases at J, with 12 bases between the two ends. Here the CDR3 DNA reads TGCGCCAGCAGCTTGGCCGCCGGGGGCCCCTACGAGCAGTACTTC. Translation gives CASSLAAGGPYEQYF.

V is TRBV11-1 and J is TRBJ1-2; D might be TRBD1 (5 bases). The V gene lost 2 bases and the J gene lost 2 bases, with 15 bases spanning the gap. Germline assignment: CDR1 SGHAT and CDR2 FQDESV (reference sequence). The CDR3 has 16 amino acids. The CDR3 spells CASSLNIGGTNYGYTF. The CDR3 DNA sequence: TGTGCCAGCAGCTTAAACATAGGCGGGACCAACTATGGCTACACCTTC. Filled out from reference TRBV11-1 and TRBJ1-2, the complete variable domain reads EAEVAQSPRYKITEKSQAVAFWCDPISGHATLYWYRQILGQGPELLVQFQDESVVDDSQLPKDRFSAERLKGVDSTLKIQPAELGDSAMYLCASSLNIGGTNYGYTFGSGTRLTVV.

V gene TRBV7-9 combines with J gene TRBJ2-7; no firm D call. Germline loops: CDR1 SEHNR, CDR2 FQNEAQ (reference sequence). The CDR3 consists of 15 residues. The ends were cut back, 5 bases at V and 2 bases at J, with 16 bases in the middle. The CDR3 here is CASSHSGGSAYEQYF. As DNA, the CDR3 is TGTGCCAGCAGCCACTCAGGTGGCTCGGCCTACGAGCAGTACTTC.

This clonotype came up a few times. The chain employs TRBV5-1 and TRBJ1-3; possibly TRBD1 for D (6 bases). V was shortened by 2 bases and J by 4 bases, with 10 bases between the two germline ends. The CDR3 contains 14 residues. Germline V lookup: CDR1 SGHRS, CDR2 YFSETQ. DNA of the CDR3: TGCGCCAGCAGCTTCGGACAGCAAGGAAACACCATATATTTT. It encodes CASSFGQQGNTIYF. Together with reference TRBV5-1 and TRBJ1-3, the CDR3 gives the full variable domain: KAGVTQTPRYLIKTRGQQVTLSCSPISGHRSVSWYQQTPGQGLQFLFEYFSETQRNKGNFPGRFSGRQFSNSRSEMNVSTLELGDSALYLCASSFGQQGNTIYFGEGSWLTVV.

The rearrangement uses TRBV4-2 and TRBJ2-1; possible D gene TRBD2, 5 bases. Trimming took off 1 base at V and 7 bases at J, with 8 bases between the two ends. The CDR3 has 13 amino acids. CDR1 is LGHNA, CDR2 YNFKEQ, per germline. For the CDR3, the DNA is TGTGCCAGCAGCCAAGGTCCGGGGAATGAGCAGTTCTTC. Translation gives CASSQGPGNEQFF.

A few counts support this clonotype. This sequence joins TRBV5-6 and TRBJ1-5; TRBD1 is a possible D gene (6 bases). The germline CDR1 and CDR2 sequences are SGHDT and YYEEEE. The CDR3 is 16 residues long. With 3 bases removed from V and 1 base from J, the gap between germline ends came to 14 bases. CDR3 sequence: CASSWQGMGSNQPQHF. CDR3 nucleotides: TGTGCCAGCAGCTGGCAGGGGATGGGGAGCAATCAGCCCCAGCATTTT.

The genes are TRBV18 and TRBJ2-7; no definite D call. V was cut by 1 base and J by 3 bases, with 7 bases left in between. The CDR3 loop spans 13 amino acids. Germline lookup yields CDR1 KGHSH and CDR2 LQKENI. The CDR3 bases are TGTGCCAGCTCACCACAGGGTGTCTACGAGCAGTACTTC. Its translation is CASSPQGVYEQYF.

The CDR3 DNA is TGCGCCAGCAGTATCAGGGATTTGGGGACCCAGTACTTC. Translated, it gives CASSIRDLGTQYF. The V and J genes are TRBV10-2 and TRBJ2-5; D is possibly TRBD1 (5 bases). The ends were cut back, 5 bases at V and 7 bases at J, with 14 bases in the middle. Germline loops: CDR1 WSHSY, CDR2 SAAADI. The CDR3 is made up of 13 amino acids.

V gene TRBV20-1 combines with J gene TRBJ2-7; perhaps D is TRBD1 or TRBD2 (5 bases each). Germline V lookup: CDR1 DFQATT, CDR2 SNEGSKA (reference sequence). The CDR3 is 13 amino acids. V lost 6 bases to trimming and J lost 2 bases, with 14 bases between them. CDR3 amino acids: CSASGTSTYEQYF. CDR3 DNA sequence: TGCAGTGCCTCCGGGACGTCGACCTACGAGCAGTACTTC.

This clonotype was seen more than once but under ten times. V and J are TRBV7-9 and TRBJ2-7; a weak D match, TRBD1 (5 bases). The ends were cut back, 5 bases at V and 5 bases at J, with 10 bases in the middle. Germline CDR1 SEHNR, CDR2 FQNEAQ (reference sequence). This CDR3 comprises 12 residues. CDR3 sequence reads: CASSPGFHEQYF. DNA of the CDR3: TGTGCCAGCAGCCCAGGGTTCCACGAGCAGTACTTC. The full variable domain, completed using reference TRBV7-9 and TRBJ2-7, is DTGVSQNPRHKITKRGQNVTFRCDPISEHNRLYWYRQTLGQGPEFLTYFQNEAQLEKSRLLSDRFSAERPKGSFSTLEIQRTEQGDSAMYLCASSPGFHEQYFGPGTRLTVT.

The genes are TRBV18 and TRBJ2-7; maybe TRBD1 (6 bases). Trimming removed 3 bases at V and 2 bases at J, with 11 bases between. This CDR3 has 14 residues. Germline-derived CDR1 and CDR2 are KGHSH and LQKENI. CDR3 sequence reads: CASSPVTGTYEQYF. CDR3 in DNA: TGTGCCAGCTCACCCGTGACAGGAACCTACGAGCAGTACTTC.

The chain carries TRBV10-2 and TRBJ2-1; 8 nucleotides match TRBD2. From germline, CDR1 is WSHSY and CDR2 SAAADI. This CDR3 has 15 residues. The V and J ends lost 6 bases and 0 bases, in that order; junction bases with no gene match: 4. CDR3 sequence reads: CASRRAGVSYNEQFF. The CDR3 nucleotides are TGCGCCAGCAGAAGAGCGGGAGTCTCCTACAATGAGCAGTTCTTC.